The 30 T cell receptor beta chains below all came from one sample that was sequenced in a study of STAT5B mutations in CD4+ large granular lymphocyte leukemia. Generated by immunoSEQ multiplex PCR, the TCRdb table keeps only in-frame clones and is missing some. The sample consists of approximately 32,000 clones, 55% to 80% of them appearing once. Material for sequencing was CD4+ T cells from blood buffy coats. The source of these receptors is a human donor in good health.

The gene calls are TRBV6-1 and TRBJ2-7, with 9 nucleotides matching TRBD2. The CDR3 covers 13 residues. V lost 7 bases to trimming and J lost 2 bases; unmatched junction nucleotides: 3. Germline assignment: CDR1 MNHNS and CDR2 SASEGT. CDR3 sequence reads: CASKSGGTYEQYF. CDR3 in DNA: TGTGCCAGCAAGAGCGGGGGGACCTACGAGCAGTACTTC.

This sequence joins TRBV5-1 and TRBJ2-3; the D gene is possibly TRBD2 (6 bases). Per germline, CDR1 SGHRS and CDR2 YFSETQ. Between the trimmed V and J ends, which lost 1 base and 3 bases, there was a span of 12 bases. This CDR3 comprises 15 residues. Written as DNA, the CDR3 is TGCGCCAGCAGCTTGCTGCGCGGGGTAACAGATACGCAGTATTTT. Translation: CASSLLRGVTDTQYF.

This clone was picked up a small number of times. The chain couples TRBV7-9 to TRBJ2-5, with TRBD2 identical over 8 bases. CDR3 size: 14 residues. From germline, CDR1 is SEHNR and CDR2 FQNEAQ (reference sequence). J was trimmed by 4 bases and V by 5 bases; bases with no gene match: 6. The CDR3 protein is CASSRAGAGETQYF. As DNA, the CDR3 is TGTGCCAGCAGCAGAGCGGGGGCGGGAGAGACCCAGTACTTC.

This clone was observed once. V usage is TRBV7-2 and J usage is TRBJ1-1, with 7 positions matching TRBD1. V shed 1 base and J 8 bases; nucleotides not matched to a gene: 4. CDR1 and CDR2 from the germline V gene are SGHTA and FQGNSA. There are 13 residues in the CDR3. The CDR3: CASSLVHRGEAFF. DNA of the CDR3: TGTGCCAGCAGCTTAGTTCACAGGGGAGAAGCTTTCTTT.

This chain links TRBV29-1 with TRBJ2-7, with 9 bases lining up with TRBD2. The germline CDR1 and CDR2 sequences are SQVTM and ANQGSEA. Germline trimming cut 0 bases from V and 2 bases from J; bases unmatched to any gene: 5. The CDR3 has 15 amino acids. The DNA of the CDR3 is TGCAGCGTTGAAGAGCCTAGCGGGGCAGCCTACGAGCAGTACTTC. It is translated as CSVEEPSGAAYEQYF.

The chain is built from TRBV19 and TRBJ1-4; 8 bases align to TRBD1. This CDR3 comprises 15 residues. V shed 5 bases, J shed 2 bases, and the junction held 4 bases outside the gene matches. Germline-derived CDR1 and CDR2 are LNHDA and SQIVND (reference sequence). The CDR3 reads CASSAQGATNEKLFF. The CDR3 coding sequence is TGTGCCAGTAGTGCTCAGGGGGCTACTAATGAAAAACTGTTTTTT.

Only a few counts were recorded for this clone. The V and J genes are TRBV19 and TRBJ2-7, with TRBD2 matching over 8 bases. Looked up from germline, CDR1 is LNHDA and CDR2 is SQIVND (reference sequence). The CDR3 contains 13 residues. Losses at the gene ends were 4 bases for V and 5 bases for J; bases not matched to a gene: 4. CDR3 DNA sequence: TGTGCCAGTAGTACCGGGGGGGGGAACGAGCAGTACTTC. Its translation is CASSTGGGNEQYF.

The chain links TRBV5-6 to TRBJ2-1; 11 bases are shared with TRBD2. The CDR3 covers 17 residues. The germline V gene encodes CDR1 SGHDT and CDR2 YYEEEE. Unmatched junction bases numbered 6, after V lost 0 bases and J lost 4 bases. The CDR3 DNA sequence: TGTGCCAGCAGCTTGGTCGTGGGGACTAGCGGTTACAATGAGCAGTTCTTC. Protein sequence: CASSLVVGTSGYNEQFF.

This clone was seen a handful of times. The chain has TRBV5-1 and TRBJ2-1, with 13 nucleotides matching TRBD2. Germline loops: CDR1 SGHRS, CDR2 YFSETQ. This CDR3 region has 14 residues. The V segment lost 0 bases and the J segment 10 bases; nucleotides outside the gene matches: 1. The CDR3 DNA follows: TGCGCCAGCAGCTTGGGACTAGCGGGGGGAGAGCAGTTCTTC. It codes for CASSLGLAGGEQFF. The full variable domain, in which reference TRBV5-1 and TRBJ2-1 provide the parts outside the CDR3, is KAGVTQTPRYLIKTRGQQVTLSCSPISGHRSVSWYQQTPGQGLQFLFEYFSETQRNKGNFPGRFSGRQFSNSRSEMNVSTLELGDSALYLCASSLGLAGGEQFFGPGTRLTVL.

This clone appeared once. This rearrangement joins TRBV4-3 to TRBJ1-1; D is undetermined. This CDR3 is built from 13 residues. Germline CDR1 LGHNA, CDR2 YSLEER. The germline V and J ends were trimmed by 4 bases and 0 bases, with 6 bases remaining between them. CDR3 DNA: TGCGCCAGCAGCCGTACAGTGAACACTGAAGCTTTCTTT. Its protein is CASSRTVNTEAFF.

The chain recombines TRBV7-2 with TRBJ1-5, with 9 positions matching TRBD1. This CDR3 has 15 residues. Germline V gene data show CDR1 as SGHTA and CDR2 as FQGNSA. V was pared by 2 bases and J by 4 bases, with 3 bases of the junction left unmatched. CDR3 loop: CASSLRGQGNQPQHF. DNA of the CDR3: TGTGCCAGCAGCTTAAGAGGACAGGGGAATCAGCCCCAGCATTTT.

Concerning this clone itself: One end of the junction varies from germline; a read error may be responsible. The DNA of the CDR3 is TGTGCTAGCAGCCAGGCCGGGGCGGAAGAGACCCAGTACTTC. The encoded protein is CASSQAGAEETQYF. The gene calls are TRBV7-7 and TRBJ2-5, with D perhaps matching TRBD1 or TRBD2 (5 bases each). The CDR3 is made up of 14 amino acids. CDR1 SSHAT and CDR2 FNYEAQ come from the germline V gene (reference sequence).

This clone was observed a few times. This chain uses TRBV7-2 with TRBJ2-7; 7 bases are shared with TRBD1. Per the germline V gene, CDR1 is SGHTA and CDR2 is FQGNSA. The V segment lost 2 bases and the J segment 3 bases; nucleotides outside the gene matches: 4. The CDR3 is 14 residues long. The CDR3 DNA follows: TGTGCCAGCAGCTTATCCCAGGGGGTCTACGAGCAGTACTTC. It translates to CASSLSQGVYEQYF. The variable domain in full, completed from reference TRBV7-2 and TRBJ2-7, reads GAGVSQSPSNKVTEKGKDVELRCDPISGHTALYWYRQSLGQGLEFLIYFQGNSAPDKSGLPSDRFSAERTGGSVSTLTIQRTQQEDSAVYLCASSLSQGVYEQYFGPGTRLTVT.

V is TRBV4-1 and J is TRBJ1-6, with D unclear. The length of the CDR3 is 16 residues. Germline V gene lookup returns CDR1 MGHRA and CDR2 YSYEKL. V was cut by 0 bases and J by 11 bases, with 17 bases left in between. CDR3 DNA: TGCGCCAGCAGCCAAGATCTTCAGGTAGTCTTCGCACCCCTCCACTTT. Its translation: CASSQDLQVVFAPLHF.

The chain recombines TRBV4-3 with TRBJ1-3, with 7 nucleotides matching TRBD1. Germline CDR1 is LGHNA and CDR2 is YSLEER. After removal of 4 bases from V and 3 bases from J, the junction contained 9 bases not matched to a gene. CDR3 length equals 16 residues. The chain's CDR3 is CASSPNRGRGGNTIYF. The CDR3 DNA reads TGCGCCAGCAGCCCGAACAGGGGACGAGGTGGAAACACCATATATTTT.

The rearrangement uses TRBV4-2 and TRBJ1-6; the D gene is possibly TRBD1 (5 bases). V gave up 0 bases and J gave up 0 bases, with 15 bases separating them. The CDR3 is 19 amino acids. From germline, CDR1 is LGHNA and CDR2 YNFKEQ. This chain's CDR3 is CASSQDRGIMSSYNSPLHF. Here the CDR3 DNA reads TGTGCCAGCAGCCAAGATCGGGGGATCATGAGCTCCTATAATTCACCCCTCCACTTT.

The rearrangement joins TRBV18 to TRBJ2-6, with D perhaps TRBD1 (6 bases). The CDR3 is 20 amino acids. Germline assignment: CDR1 KGHSH and CDR2 LQKENI. Trimming stripped 1 base from V and 0 bases from J, with 19 bases between. DNA of the CDR3: TGTGCCAGCTCACCACAAATTGGACAGCTAACGTACTCTGGGGCCAACGTCCTGACTTTC. This encodes CASSPQIGQLTYSGANVLTF.

The rearrangement uses TRBV6-5 and TRBJ1-6; D gene uncertain. V was pared by 2 bases and J by 5 bases, with 10 bases between. This CDR3 has 15 residues. The germline CDR1 and CDR2 sequences are MNHEY and SVGAGI. CDR3: CASSYGRSDNSPLHF. In DNA form, the CDR3 reads TGTGCCAGCAGTTACGGGCGCTCAGATAATTCACCCCTCCACTTT.

The sample holds a few counts of this clone. The chain is built from TRBV10-1 and TRBJ2-3; possible D gene TRBD2, 6 bases. CDR1 WNHNN and CDR2 SYGVQD come from the germline V gene (reference sequence). Trimming took 8 bases from V and 3 from J, leaving 18 bases between them. There are 15 residues in the CDR3. CDR3 nucleotide sequence: TGCGCCAGCGGGACCCGGGGGTCGGGTACAGATACGCAGTATTTT. Amino acids: CASGTRGSGTDTQYF.

This clone is a singleton in its sample. The rearrangement uses TRBV5-8 and TRBJ2-7, with no clear D. CDR1 is SGHTS and CDR2 is YDEGEE in the germline V gene. Trimming cost V 0 bases and J 9 bases, with 10 bases left between them. The CDR3 loop spans 12 amino acids. The CDR3 loop reads CASSLEATGQYF. CDR3 nucleotides: TGTGCCAGCAGCTTGGAGGCGACCGGGCAGTACTTC.

The chain uses TRBV4-1 and TRBJ1-3; TRBD1 might be the D (6 bases). The ends were cut back, 0 bases at V and 0 bases at J, with 12 bases in the middle. CDR3 size: 17 residues. CDR1 MGHRA and CDR2 YSYEKL come from the germline V gene. The CDR3 sequence is CASSQETTGSSGNTIYF. In DNA form, the CDR3 reads TGCGCCAGCAGCCAAGAAACAACAGGGTCCTCTGGAAACACCATATATTTT.

This clone showed up just once. The V and J genes are TRBV5-4 and TRBJ2-3; TRBD2 is a possible D gene (5 bases). The V and J ends lost 4 bases and 4 bases respectively, with 10 bases between them. The CDR3 consists of 13 residues. Germline V gene data show CDR1 as SGHNT and CDR2 as YYREEE (reference sequence). CDR3 in amino acids: CASSDYSSDTQYF. The CDR3 bases are TGTGCCAGCAGCGACTACTCGTCAGATACGCAGTATTTT. Based on the CDR3 plus reference TRBV5-4 and TRBJ2-3, the full variable domain is ETGVTQSPTHLIKTRGQQVTLRCSSQSGHNTVSWYQQALGQGPQFIFQYYREEENGRGNFPPRFSGLQFPNYSSELNVNALELDDSALYLCASSDYSSDTQYFGPGTRLTVL.

The chain is built from TRBV5-1 and TRBJ1-3; no clear D. CDR1 is SGHRS, CDR2 YFSETQ, per germline. V lost 0 bases and J lost 0, with 10 bases in between. This CDR3 is built from 16 residues. The DNA for the CDR3 is TGCGCCAGCAGCTTGGAACTCCTTCGCTCTGGAAACACCATATATTTT. It yields the protein CASSLELLRSGNTIYF.

The J gene is TRBJ1-5, the V gene TRBV7-9, with TRBD1 matching 9 bases. Looked up from germline, CDR1 is SEHNR and CDR2 is FQNEAQ (reference sequence). The V segment lost 4 bases and the J segment 2 bases; nucleotides outside the gene matches: 3. The CDR3 covers 15 residues. The CDR3 DNA reads TGTGCCAGCAGCTCGACAGGGGGAGGCAATCAGCCCCAGCATTTT. This gives the protein CASSSTGGGNQPQHF.

The genes are TRBV5-4 and TRBJ2-5; TRBD1 aligns across 11 bases. CDR1 and CDR2 (germline): SGHNT, YYREEE (reference sequence). The CDR3 sequence is 15 residues long. V dropped 4 bases and J dropped 5; count of bases not matched to a gene: 7. In nucleotides, the CDR3 is TGTGCCAGCAGCCCCGGGACAGGGGGTTGGGAGACCCAGTACTTC. Protein sequence: CASSPGTGGWETQYF.

The chain uses TRBV7-6 and TRBJ1-1; D is unresolved. Germline CDR1 and CDR2: SGHVS and FNYEAQ. Trimming removed 5 bases from V and 1 base from J, with 8 bases in between. CDR3 length: 13 amino acids. The CDR3 is CASSPLENTEAFF. The CDR3 coding sequence is TGTGCCAGCAGCCCCCTTGAGAACACTGAAGCTTTCTTT.

The CDR3 DNA is TGCAGCGTGACAACTAGCGGGGGACCTCATTGGTACCAAGAGACCCAGTACTTC. Amino acid sequence: CSVTTSGGPHWYQETQYF. The V and J genes are TRBV29-1 and TRBJ2-5; 11 bases line up with TRBD2. Germline V lookup: CDR1 SQVTM, CDR2 ANQGSEA. The J segment lost 0 bases and the V segment lost 6 bases, leaving 15 bases of the junction unmatched. There are 18 residues in the CDR3.

The V and J genes are TRBV7-2 and TRBJ2-2, with TRBD1 as a possible D gene (5 bases). The length of the CDR3 is 15 residues. Germline V gives CDR1 SGHTA, CDR2 FQGNSA. V gave up 2 bases and J gave up 6 bases, with 13 bases separating them. The CDR3 DNA follows: TGTGCCAGCAGCTTATGGGCAGGGTGGGCCGGGGAGCTGTTTTTT. It specifies CASSLWAGWAGELFF.

CDR3 in DNA: TGTGCCAGCAGAAAATCAGGGTATGGGGAGCAGTACTTC. Translating gives CASRKSGYGEQYF. The V and J genes are TRBV28 and TRBJ2-7; a weak D match, TRBD1 (5 bases). From germline, CDR1 is MDHEN and CDR2 SYDVKM. Trimming removed 6 bases at V and 7 bases at J, with 16 bases between. This CDR3 comprises 13 residues.

The sample holds one count of this clone. The genes are TRBV25-1 and TRBJ1-4, with 8 nucleotides matching TRBD1. Germline CDR1 MGHDK, CDR2 SYGVNS. This CDR3 contains 15 residues. Unmatched junction bases numbered 7, after V lost 3 bases and J lost 7 bases. For the CDR3, the DNA is TGTGCCAGCAGTGACCGGACAGGGACGAGTGAAAAACTGTTTTTT. Translating it yields CASSDRTGTSEKLFF.